The next 21 T cell receptor beta chains were all read from a single sample in a study of CD8 T cells in ankylosing spondylitis. Whole-study findings and limits: What appeared characteristic of ankylosing spondylitis blood was a TCR beta motif of fewer than ten highly homologous variants.

From the 5' RACE reads, TCRdb called clonotypes with MiXCR, one entry per CDR3 protein. Here the sample spans around 890,000 distinct CDR3 sequences, approximately 12% being singletons. These receptors' targets are unknown. Sequenced sample: blood, either unsorted or a sorted T cell fraction (not recorded which). Receptor source: a male donor with ankylosing spondylitis.

This chain joins TRBV5-1 and TRBJ2-1; D not certain. Germline assignment: CDR1 SGHRS and CDR2 YFSETQ. V shed 1 base and J shed 7 bases, with 9 bases lying between them. CDR3 length: 13 residues. This CDR3 is CASSLNSLNEQFF. Written as DNA, the CDR3 is TGCGCCAGCAGCTTGAACTCCTTGAATGAGCAGTTCTTC.

This clonotype was seen only a few times. The chain links TRBV5-1 to TRBJ2-3, with D possibly matching TRBD1 (5 bases). This CDR3 has 15 residues. Germline V gene lookup returns CDR1 SGHRS and CDR2 YFSETQ. Trimming took 0 bases from V and 2 from J, leaving 10 bases between them. The CDR3 spells CASSLVQGLTDTQYF. The CDR3 coding sequence is TGCGCCAGCAGCTTGGTGCAGGGTCTCACAGATACGCAGTATTTT.

This clonotype was seen a handful of times. The chain joins TRBV28 to TRBJ2-7; 7 nucleotides line up with TRBD2. Germline V gene data show CDR1 as MDHEN and CDR2 as SYDVKM. This CDR3 spans 14 amino acids. The J segment lost 2 bases and the V segment lost 6 bases, leaving 7 bases of the junction unmatched. CDR3 coding DNA: TGTGCCAGCAGACGATTCCGGGAGGCCTACGAGCAGTACTTC. Its protein is CASRRFREAYEQYF.

This clonotype has ten or more counts. The chain combines TRBV10-3 with TRBJ2-5; D is ambiguous. V lost 4 bases and J 5 bases, leaving 11 bases between the germline ends. Germline V lookup: CDR1 ENHRY, CDR2 SYGVKD. The CDR3 has 13 residues. CDR3 coding DNA: TGTGCCATCAGTGTGGCACCTCAGGAGACCCAGTACTTC. Protein sequence: CAISVAPQETQYF.

This clonotype was observed once. The chain uses TRBV12-5 and TRBJ2-3; D gene ambiguous. CDR1 and CDR2 from the germline V gene are LGHNT and FRNRAP. Trimming took off 2 bases at V and 4 bases at J, with 4 bases between the two ends. This CDR3 spans 12 amino acids. The CDR3 loop is CASGLSSDTQYF. Here the CDR3 DNA reads TGTGCTAGTGGTTTGAGCTCAGATACGCAGTATTTT. The full variable domain, with the rest looked up from reference TRBV12-5 and TRBJ2-3, is DARVTQTPRHKVTEMGQEVTMRCQPILGHNTVFWYRQTMMQGLELLAYFRNRAPLDDSGMPKDRFSAEMPDATLATLKIQPSEPRDSAVYFCASGLSSDTQYFGPGTRLTVL.

CDR3 nucleotides: TGCAGTGCTGCTAGGGAGTCTGGCTACACCTTC. This gives the protein CSAARESGYTF. The genes are TRBV20-1 and TRBJ1-2; unclear D gene. Germline lookup yields CDR1 DFQATT and CDR2 SNEGSKA (reference sequence). This CDR3 comprises 11 residues. Trimming stripped 5 bases from V and 7 bases from J, with 11 bases between.

The chain has TRBV3-1 and TRBJ2-3, with a possible D match to TRBD2 (6 bases). The CDR3 covers 12 residues. The ends were cut back, 4 bases at V and 7 bases at J, with 9 bases in the middle. Germline V gene lookup returns CDR1 LGHDT and CDR2 YNNKEL (reference sequence). The chain's CDR3 is CASSRREYTQYF. CDR3 nucleotides: TGTGCCAGCAGCCGGAGGGAGTATACGCAGTATTTT.

In regard to this clonotype: Germline and junction disagree at one end, which may indicate a read error. The rearrangement uses TRBV5-6 and TRBJ1-2; no firm D call. The CDR3 spans 15 residues. The germline V gene has CDR1 SGHDT and CDR2 YYEEEE. Here the CDR3 DNA reads TGTGCCAGCAGCCTTGGCCTTAGGGCTAACGATGGCTACACCTTC. Translated: CASSLGLRANDGYTF.

This clonotype was counted a few times. The rearrangement joins TRBV5-1 to TRBJ1-4; D not certain. This CDR3 has 15 amino acids. The germline V gene encodes CDR1 SGHRS and CDR2 YFSETQ. V lost 4 bases to trimming and J lost 4 bases, with 14 bases between them. CDR3 in DNA: TGCGCCAGCAGCCCGAACAGAGGGTTTAATGAAAAACTGTTTTTT. This gives the protein CASSPNRGFNEKLFF.

The chain couples TRBV6-4 to TRBJ1-2, with D maybe TRBD1 (6 bases). Trimming took 3 bases from V and 7 from J, leaving 12 bases between them. Germline V gene sequence: CDR1 MRHNA, CDR2 SNTAGT. This CDR3 has 13 amino acids. In nucleotides, the CDR3 is TGTGCCAGCAGTGATCAGGGGCTGGGTGGCTACACCTTC. Translating gives CASSDQGLGGYTF.

The gene calls are TRBV7-3 and TRBJ2-5; D tentatively fits TRBD1 or TRBD2 (5 bases each). The CDR3 has 13 residues. V was cut by 2 bases and J by 6 bases, with 10 bases left in between. Germline lookup yields CDR1 SGHTA and CDR2 FQGTGA. Written as DNA, the CDR3 is TGTGCCAGCAGCTTACGCAGGGACCAGACCCAGTACTTC. Protein sequence: CASSLRRDQTQYF.

In DNA, the CDR3 is TGTGCCGGCCGGGATATGGGGGGCTACAATGAGCAGTTCTTC. It specifies CAGRDMGGYNEQFF. V usage is TRBV28 and J usage is TRBJ2-1; the D gene is possibly TRBD2 (6 bases). The CDR3 is 14 residues long. CDR1 is MDHEN, CDR2 SYDVKM, per germline. With 11 bases removed from V and 3 bases from J, the gap between germline ends came to 17 bases. The complete variable domain, with remaining parts taken from reference TRBV28 and TRBJ2-1, reads DVKVTQSSRYLVKRTGEKVFLECVQDMDHENMFWYRQDPGLGLRLIYFSYDVKMKEKGDIPEGYSVSREKKERFSLILESASTNQTSMYLCAGRDMGGYNEQFFGPGTRLTVL.

This clonotype was seen repeatedly, ten times or more. V and J are TRBV11-1 and TRBJ1-1; D uncertain. This CDR3 has 14 amino acids. Germline V gene lookup returns CDR1 SGHAT and CDR2 FQDESV (reference sequence). Deletions cut 3 bases from V and 6 bases from J, with 14 bases between. The CDR3 DNA reads TGTGCCAGCAGCTTCTTGGCGGGTACGGCTGAAGCTTTCTTT. Amino acids: CASSFLAGTAEAFF.

This clonotype was counted many times. The CDR3 coding sequence is TGCAGCGTTTCTTCCCCATTTGTTAGGACGGAGGAGACCCAGTACTTC. It yields the protein CSVSSPFVRTEETQYF. The chain employs TRBV29-1 and TRBJ2-5; D gene unclear. Trimming took 5 bases from V and 5 from J, leaving 24 bases between them. The germline CDR1 and CDR2 sequences are SQVTM and ANQGSEA. The CDR3 spans 16 residues.

The sample holds a few counts of this clonotype. The chain joins TRBV6-2 or TRBV6-3 to TRBJ2-1; D is perhaps TRBD1 (6 bases). Trimming removed 0 bases from V and 6 bases from J, with 15 bases in between. The germline CDR1 and CDR2 sequences are MNHEY and SVGEGT. CDR3 length: 16 amino acids. In DNA, the CDR3 is TGTGCCAGCAGTTACTCGATAGGGCAGGGGATCAATGAGCAGTTCTTC. Encoded protein: CASSYSIGQGINEQFF.

The chain joins TRBV19 to TRBJ1-5; the match to TRBD1 covers 9 bases. V shed 5 bases, J shed 3 bases, and the junction held 5 bases outside the gene matches. CDR3 size: 15 residues. Germline V gene sequence: CDR1 LNHDA, CDR2 SQIVND (reference sequence). The CDR3 bases are TGTGCCAGTAGTCCCACAGGGGGCTACAATCAGCCCCAGCATTTT. It codes for CASSPTGGYNQPQHF. The whole variable domain, filled in from reference TRBV19 and TRBJ1-5, reads DGGITQSPKYLFRKEGQNVTLSCEQNLNHDAMYWYRQDPGQGLRLIYYSQIVNDFQKGDIAEGYSVSREKKESFPLTVTSAQKNPTAFYLCASSPTGGYNQPQHFGDGTRLSIL.

This clonotype was seen more than once but under ten times. The chain carries TRBV7-9 and TRBJ1-1; D gene unclear. The CDR3 has 13 amino acids. Trimming left V 8 bases short and J 0 bases short, with 10 bases between. Germline V gene lookup returns CDR1 SEHNR and CDR2 FQNEAQ (reference sequence). CDR3: CASGDRLNTEAFF. The CDR3 bases are TGTGCCAGCGGAGACCGATTGAACACTGAAGCTTTCTTT.

The chain couples TRBV6-1 to TRBJ2-2, with a tentative D call TRBD1 (6 bases). Per the germline V gene, CDR1 is MNHNS and CDR2 is SASEGT. This CDR3 contains 14 residues. The ends were cut back, 5 bases at V and 4 bases at J, with 11 bases in the middle. In DNA, the CDR3 is TGTGCCAGCAGTAGGGCAGGGGTCACCGGGGAGCTGTTTTTT. As protein: CASSRAGVTGELFF.

This clonotype showed up just a few times. The genes are TRBV20-1 and TRBJ2-3; 10 bases fit TRBD2. The germline gives CDR1 DFQATT, CDR2 SNEGSKA (reference sequence). The V gene end was trimmed by 6 bases and the J gene end by 5 bases; junction bases not matched to a gene: 5. The CDR3 runs 13 residues. DNA of the CDR3: TGCAGTGCCAATTTAGCGGGAGGAGATACGCAGTATTTT. The encoded protein is CSANLAGGDTQYF.

This clonotype came up a few times. The gene calls are TRBV7-9 and TRBJ2-1; D remains unclear. Trimming removed 7 bases from V and 10 bases from J, with 11 bases in between. Germline V gene lookup returns CDR1 SEHNR and CDR2 FQNEAQ (reference sequence). CDR3 length equals 11 residues. CDR3 coding DNA: TGTGCCAGCACCCAATCCGAAGAGCAGTTCTTC. Protein: CASTQSEEQFF.

The rearrangement uses TRBV27 and TRBJ2-7; a possible D gene is TRBD1 (6 bases). There are 14 residues in the CDR3. CDR1 and CDR2 from the germline V gene are MNHEY and SMNVEV (reference sequence). V dropped 8 bases and J dropped 2 bases, with 16 bases sitting between them. The CDR3 DNA sequence: TGTGCCAGCGCTAGTTCGACAGGACCCTACGAGCAGTACTTC. Translation: CASASSTGPYEQYF.